This record looks at one T cell receptor (beta chain) sequence and its context. What it binds is not known. This specimen comes from a study of cytomegalovirus exposure and HLA in healthy donors. Whole-study findings and limits: It is likely that the observed cluster of highly shared sequence variants was a sequencing artifact. Through in vitro validation, three CMV-associated chains were shown to be specific for CMV antigens. Common viral pathogens (according to a later analysis) appeared linked to several of the most significant clusters.

The PCR had 60 Vbeta and 13 Jbeta primers. Sequenced by immunoSEQ multiplex PCR; TCRdb stores in-frame clones only, minus some. This sample carries over 100,000 clones, with under 2% going to the ten biggest clones. V was pared by 3 bases and J by 2 bases, with 6 bases of the junction left unmatched. Germline loops: CDR1 LNHNV, CDR2 YYDKDF (reference sequence). CDR3 length: 16 amino acids. The receptor comes from a man younger than 30 in good health and CMV-seronegative. Sequenced: PBMCs. The chain has TRBV15 and TRBJ1-5; 8 nucleotides align to TRBD1. CDR3: CATSSGPRGRNQPQHF. The CDR3 DNA reads TGTGCCACCAGCAGTGGCCCCAGGGGGCGCAATCAGCCCCAGCATTTT.